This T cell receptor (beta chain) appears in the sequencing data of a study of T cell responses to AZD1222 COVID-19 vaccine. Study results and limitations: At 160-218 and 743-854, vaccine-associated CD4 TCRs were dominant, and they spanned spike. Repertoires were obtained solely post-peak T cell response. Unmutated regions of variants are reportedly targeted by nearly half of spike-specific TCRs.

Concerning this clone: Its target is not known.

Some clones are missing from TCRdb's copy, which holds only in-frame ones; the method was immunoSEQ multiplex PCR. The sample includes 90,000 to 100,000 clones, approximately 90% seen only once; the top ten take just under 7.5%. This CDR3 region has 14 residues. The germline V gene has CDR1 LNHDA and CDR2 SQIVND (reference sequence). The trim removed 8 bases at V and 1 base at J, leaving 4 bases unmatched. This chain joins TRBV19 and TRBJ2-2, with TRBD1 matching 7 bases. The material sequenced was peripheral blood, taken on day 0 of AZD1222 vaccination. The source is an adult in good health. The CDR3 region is CASSGTVNTGELFF. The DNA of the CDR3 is TGTGCCAGTTCCGGGACAGTGAACACCGGGGAGCTGTTTTTT.